Below, 14 T cell receptor beta chains from the same sample are listed, as sequenced in a study of T cells in Graves' hyperthyroidism and ophthalmopathy. Amplification targeted TCR beta CDR3 regions from RNA transcripts. HTBI primers drove first-round RT-PCR of the TCR CDR3. A single record per CDR3 protein comes from TCRdb applying MiXCR to the multiplex PCR reads. Counted here are approximately 400,000 distinct CDR3 sequences, around 25% occurring once; the ten biggest clones make up about 73%. The sample taken for sequencing was blood. The receptors were sampled from a man in his forties or fifties with Graves' hyperthyroidism.

This clonotype was recorded at least ten times. Mismatch with germline at one junction end may stem from a read error. The gene calls are TRBV6-1 and TRBJ2-1; 8 positions agree with TRBD2. The CDR3 consists of 14 residues. Germline V gene lookup returns CDR1 MNHNS and CDR2 SASEGT. CDR3 bases: TGTGCCAGCAGTCAAGCGGGAGTCTACAATGAGCAGTTCTTC. Residues: CASSQAGVYNEQFF.

This clonotype was observed many times. The J gene is TRBJ1-1, the V gene TRBV12-5; 9 nucleotides line up with TRBD1. In germline, CDR1 is LGHNT, CDR2 FRNRAP. This CDR3 region has 19 residues. The junction had 13 bases not matched to a gene; V was cut back by 2 bases and J by 0 bases. For the CDR3, the DNA is TGTGCTAGTGGTTTGTTCTTACAGGGGGCCTCAATGATGAACACTGAAGCTTTCTTT. Residues: CASGLFLQGASMMNTEAFF.

J is TRBJ1-2 and V is TRBV29-1; possibly TRBD1 for D (5 bases). Trimming shortened V by 7 bases and J by 8 bases, and 26 bases separated the two germline ends. Germline CDR1 reads SQVTM; CDR2 reads ANQGSEA. CDR3 length: 15 residues. The CDR3 reads CSASQNARGAMGYTF. In DNA, the CDR3 is TGCAGCGCCTCCCAAAATGCACGAGGGGCGATGGGCTACACCTTC.

CDR3 DNA: TGTGCCAGTAGTATAGTGGAGCTTAATGAGCAGTTCTTC. It specifies CASSIVELNEQFF. V gene TRBV19 combines with J gene TRBJ2-1; D unresolved. In germline, CDR1 is LNHDA, CDR2 SQIVND (reference sequence). V lost 1 base and J 7 bases, leaving 8 bases between the germline ends. The length of the CDR3 is 13 residues.

This clonotype was seen repeatedly, ten times or more. The CDR3 sequence is CASSEVETSGYNEQFF. CDR3 nucleotides: TGTGCCAGCAGTGAAGTAGAGACTAGCGGTTACAATGAGCAGTTCTTC. The V gene is TRBV6-1, the J gene TRBJ2-1, with 9 bases aligning to TRBD2. CDR3 size: 16 residues. In germline, CDR1 is MNHNS, CDR2 SASEGT. The ends lost 1 base at V and 4 bases at J; junction bases unmatched: 5.

The genes are TRBV12-3 or TRBV12-4 and TRBJ2-5; TRBD1 matches at 12 bases. V lost 7 bases, J lost 7 bases, and 10 bases stayed unmatched. This CDR3 contains 15 residues. Written as DNA, the CDR3 is TGTGCCAGCAAACCGGGACAGGGGGCGGAGAGGACCCAGTACTTC. It is translated as CASKPGQGAERTQYF.

V is TRBV27 and J is TRBJ2-6; D is uncertain. Trimming pared 0 bases from V and 1 base from J, leaving 4 bases between. This CDR3 comprises 15 residues. The germline gives CDR1 MNHEY, CDR2 SMNVEV (reference sequence). CDR3 sequence reads: CASSLSGSGANVLTF. The CDR3 DNA sequence: TGTGCCAGCAGTTTATCCGGATCTGGGGCCAACGTCCTGACTTTC. The whole variable domain, filled in from reference TRBV27 and TRBJ2-6, reads EAQVTQNPRYLITVTGKKLTVTCSQNMNHEYMSWYRQDPGLGLRQIYYSMNVEVTDKGDVPEGYKVSRKEKRNFPLILESPSPNQTSLYFCASSLSGSGANVLTFGAGSRLTVL.

The genes are TRBV11-3 and TRBJ2-5, with D perhaps TRBD2 (6 bases). The CDR3 is 15 amino acids. Germline CDR1 reads SGHNT; CDR2 reads YENEEA. The ends were cut back, 3 bases at V and 5 bases at J, with 16 bases in the middle. The CDR3 sequence: CASSFSLARVETQYF. Written as DNA, the CDR3 is TGTGCCAGCAGCTTCTCACTAGCCCGAGTGGAGACCCAGTACTTC.

In its sample, this clonotype was seen many times. The chain is built from TRBV11-1 and TRBJ1-1; the D is unclear. The germline gives CDR1 SGHAT, CDR2 FQDESV (reference sequence). V was clipped by 1 base and J by 0 bases, with 9 bases between them. The CDR3 is 15 residues long. As DNA, the CDR3 is TGTGCCAGCAGCTTAGGAATCGGTCTGAACACTGAAGCTTTCTTT. Residues: CASSLGIGLNTEAFF. The entire variable domain, with the rest obtained from reference TRBV11-1 and TRBJ1-1, is as follows: EAEVAQSPRYKITEKSQAVAFWCDPISGHATLYWYRQILGQGPELLVQFQDESVVDDSQLPKDRFSAERLKGVDSTLKIQPAELGDSAMYLCASSLGIGLNTEAFFGQGTRLTVV.

This rearrangement joins TRBV7-8 to TRBJ2-4; 11 bases match TRBD1. Germline loops: CDR1 SGHVS, CDR2 FQNEAQ. Trimming removed 6 bases from V and 8 bases from J; junction bases left unmatched: 9. CDR3 length: 15 amino acids. CDR3 DNA sequence: TGTGCCAGCAGGCTAGGACAGGGGGCGCGCGACATTCAGTACTTC. It is translated as CASRLGQGARDIQYF.

Details on this clonotype: A much more abundant neighbour one base away suggests this may be a read error. The final CDR3 position lacks the conserved phenylalanine or tryptophan, pointing to a likely read error. The chain joins TRBV7-6 to TRBJ2-1, with D unresolved. Germline CDR1 is SGHVS and CDR2 is FNYEAQ. The CDR3 spans 13 residues. V lost 5 bases and J 6 bases, leaving 11 bases between the germline ends. The CDR3 loop reads CASSLGRLNEQFL. The CDR3, as DNA: TGTGCCAGCAGCCTCGGCCGTCTCAATGAGCAGTTCCTC.

The rearrangement joins TRBV12-3 or TRBV12-4 to TRBJ2-2; D possibly uses TRBD1 or TRBD2 (5 bases each). This CDR3 has 14 amino acids. Trimming shortened V by 7 bases and J by 4 bases, and 13 bases separated the two germline ends. CDR3 coding DNA: TGTGCCAGCAAGAGGGACCGCCTCACCGGGGAGCTGTTTTTT. It codes for CASKRDRLTGELFF.

This chain links TRBV30 with TRBJ1-5; a weak D match, TRBD1 (5 bases). The CDR3 is 13 amino acids. Deletions cut 3 bases from V and 6 bases from J, with 12 bases between. Germline-derived CDR1 and CDR2 are GTSNPN and SVGIG (reference sequence). The CDR3 nucleotides read TGTGCCTGGAGACAGGCCGAAGGTCAGCCCCAGCATTTT. Its protein is CAWRQAEGQPQHF.

This clonotype showed up just a few times. V and J are TRBV12-3 or TRBV12-4 and TRBJ1-1; a possible D gene is TRBD1 (6 bases). The CDR3 consists of 14 residues. Trimming pared 6 bases from V and 2 bases from J, leaving 13 bases between. The CDR3 DNA reads TGTGCCAGCAGCAACAGGGAGGGAAACACTGAAGCTTTCTTT. This translates into CASSNREGNTEAFF.